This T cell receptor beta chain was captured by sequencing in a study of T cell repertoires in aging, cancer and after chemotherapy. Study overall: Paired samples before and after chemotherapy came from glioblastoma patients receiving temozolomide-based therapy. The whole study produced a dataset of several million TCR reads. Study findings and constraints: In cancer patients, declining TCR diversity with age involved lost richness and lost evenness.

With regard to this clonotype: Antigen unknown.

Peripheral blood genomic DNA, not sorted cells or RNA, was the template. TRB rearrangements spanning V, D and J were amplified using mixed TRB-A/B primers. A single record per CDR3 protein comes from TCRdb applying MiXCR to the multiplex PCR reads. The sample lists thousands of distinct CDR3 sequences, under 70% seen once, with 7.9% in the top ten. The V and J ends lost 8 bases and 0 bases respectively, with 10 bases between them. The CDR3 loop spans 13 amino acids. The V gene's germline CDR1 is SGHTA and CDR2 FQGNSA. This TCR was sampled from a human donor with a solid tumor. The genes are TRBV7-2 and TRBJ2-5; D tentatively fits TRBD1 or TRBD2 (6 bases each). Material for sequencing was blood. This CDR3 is CASARGHQETQYF. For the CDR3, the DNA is TGTGCCAGCGCCCGGGGGCACCAAGAGACCCAGTACTTC.